This T cell receptor beta chain was observed in a study of human T cells and chemical hapten exposure. General observations from the study: After DPC sensitization, TCRs above 1 in 1000 frequency showed no change.

Time point defined: patch test 1, 2 weeks after DPC sensitization. Stated treatment: therapeutic diphenylcyclopropenone sensitization with weekly scalp DPC. The V segment lost 7 bases and the J segment 3 bases; nucleotides outside the gene matches: 6. This CDR3 contains 14 residues. Germline lookup yields CDR1 MNHNS and CDR2 SASEGT. TCRdb used MiXCR to reprocess the RACE reads, holding one entry per CDR3 protein. There are under 200,000 distinct CDR3 sequences in the sample; approximately 15% occur only once, and around 1.7% lies in the top ten. In this sample, this clonotype turned up many times. As yet, its antigen is unknown.

Material: whole blood, obtained in connection with sensitization to the hapten diphenylcyclopropenone (DPC). This clonotype was sampled from a woman younger than 45 with alopecia areata. Some clones in this sample may be carry-over from other donors' samples. The chain couples TRBV6-1 to TRBJ2-3, with 8 nucleotides matching TRBD1. CDR3 nucleotides: TGTGCCAGCACCGACAGGGGTCTTACAGATACGCAGTATTTT. Translated: CASTDRGLTDTQYF.